The clone carrying this TCR beta chain was seen many times. Using 10 ml of fresh peripheral blood, PBMCs were prepared. The sample is drawn from a study of T cells in Graves' hyperthyroidism and ophthalmopathy. Amplified TCR beta CDR3 regions derived from RNA transcripts. The TCR CDR3 first-round RT-PCR relied on the HTBI primer set. TCRdb re-called the multiplex PCR reads with MiXCR, one entry per CDR3 protein. The repertoire consists of 530,000 or so distinct CDR3 sequences, with over 15% occurring once and the leading ten covering approximately 16%. The specimen sequenced was blood. The TCR was taken from a woman aged 18-30 years with Graves' ophthalmopathy.

The CDR3 coding sequence is TGTGCCAGCACAGGGTACAGGGATCTGTCTGGGGCCAACGTCCTGACTTTC. This sequence encodes CASTGYRDLSGANVLTF. The rearrangement uses TRBV6-2 or TRBV6-3 and TRBJ2-6; D is possibly TRBD1 (6 bases). The CDR3 is 17 amino acids. V was pared by 7 bases and J by 1 base, with 17 bases between. The germline gives CDR1 MNHEY, CDR2 SVGEGT.